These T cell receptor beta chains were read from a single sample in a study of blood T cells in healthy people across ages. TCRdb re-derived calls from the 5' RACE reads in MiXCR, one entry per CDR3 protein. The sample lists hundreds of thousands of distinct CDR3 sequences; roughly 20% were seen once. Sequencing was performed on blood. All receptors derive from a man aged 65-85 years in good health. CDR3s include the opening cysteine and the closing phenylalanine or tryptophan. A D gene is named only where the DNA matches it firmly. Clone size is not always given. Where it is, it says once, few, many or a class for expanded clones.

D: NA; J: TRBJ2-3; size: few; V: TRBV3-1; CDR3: CASSQDRGARDTQYF; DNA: TGTGCCAGCAGCCAAGATCGGGGGGCGCGTGATACGCAGTATTTT
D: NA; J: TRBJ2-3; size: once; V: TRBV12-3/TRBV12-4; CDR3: CTSSLVSDTQYF; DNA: TGTACCAGCAGTTTAGTTTCTGATACGCAGTATTTT
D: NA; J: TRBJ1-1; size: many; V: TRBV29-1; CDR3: CSVEDPNRARPFF; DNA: TGCAGCGTTGAAGACCCGAACAGGGCGCGACCTTTCTTT
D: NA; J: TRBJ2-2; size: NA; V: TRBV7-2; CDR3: CASSTTGTGELFF; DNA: TGTGCCAGCAGCACCACCGGGACAGGGGAGCTGTTTTTT
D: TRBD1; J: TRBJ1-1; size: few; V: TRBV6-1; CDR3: CASKMDRGRLNTEAFF; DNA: TGTGCCAGCAAGATGGACAGGGGGCGCCTGAACACTGAAGCTTTCTTT
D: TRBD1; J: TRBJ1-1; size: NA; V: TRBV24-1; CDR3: CATSPPQGGTEAFF; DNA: TGTGCCACCAGTCCTCCTCAGGGGGGGACTGAAGCTTTCTTT
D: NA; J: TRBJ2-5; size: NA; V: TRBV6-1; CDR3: CASRPAHAISGASCVF; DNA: TGTGCCAGCAGACCTGCTCACGCAATCTCAGGGGCGTCTTGTGTCTTC
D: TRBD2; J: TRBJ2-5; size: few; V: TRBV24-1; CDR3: CATSDSYLAGATETQYF; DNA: TGTGCCACCAGTGACTCCTATCTAGCGGGAGCTACGGAGACCCAGTACTTC
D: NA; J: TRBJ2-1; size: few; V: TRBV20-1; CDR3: CSAGTRYIEQFF; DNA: TGCAGTGCTGGGACCCGGTACATTGAGCAGTTCTTC
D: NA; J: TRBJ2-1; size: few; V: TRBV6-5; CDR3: CASSYRRGEQFF; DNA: TGTGCCAGCAGTTACCGACGGGGGGAGCAGTTCTTC
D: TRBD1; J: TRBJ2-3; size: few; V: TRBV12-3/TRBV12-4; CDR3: CASRPGTGGGWSDTQYF; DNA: TGTGCCAGCAGACCCGGGACAGGGGGAGGTTGGTCAGATACGCAGTATTTT
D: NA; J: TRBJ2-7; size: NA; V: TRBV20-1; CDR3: CSARSSGEQYF; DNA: TGCAGTGCTAGAAGTTCCGGCGAGCAGTACTTC